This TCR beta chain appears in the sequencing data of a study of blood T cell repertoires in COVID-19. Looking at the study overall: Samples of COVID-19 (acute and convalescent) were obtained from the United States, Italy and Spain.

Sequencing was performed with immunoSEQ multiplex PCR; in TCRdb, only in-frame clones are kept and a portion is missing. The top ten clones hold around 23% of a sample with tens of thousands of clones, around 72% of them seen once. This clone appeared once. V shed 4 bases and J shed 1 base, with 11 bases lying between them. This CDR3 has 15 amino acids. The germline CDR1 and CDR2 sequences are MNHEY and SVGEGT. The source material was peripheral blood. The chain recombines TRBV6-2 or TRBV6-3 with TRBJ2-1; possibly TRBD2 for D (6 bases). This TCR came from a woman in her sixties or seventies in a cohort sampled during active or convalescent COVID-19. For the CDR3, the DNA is TGTGCCAGCAGTTCTGCCGGGGGTTCCTACAATGAGCAGTTCTTC. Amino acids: CASSSAGGSYNEQFF.